The 12 T cell receptor beta chains below were found in one sample sequenced in a study of T-cell memory formation after mild COVID-19 (dated by TCRdb to the early 2020s). Receptor libraries were prepared by 5' RACE. The run used an Illumina NovaSeq 6000. TCRdb itself trimmed the public reads at Q25 with fastp, ran MiXCR and retained productive beta chains. All rows with the same CDR3 protein become a single entry with the most common DNA and genes. This sample holds around 250,000 distinct CDR3 sequences; 15% to 20% were observed only once. The ten biggest clones cover approximately 25% of the sample. The source material was PBMCs or a T cell subset sorted from them (not recorded which). The receptors originated from a man between 18 and 35 years old who had mild COVID-19 (a few samples of this study predate the infection). The sample titles of this study are shuffled in the database, so cell type and time point are left out; the donor was told from shared clones.

DNA of the CDR3: TGTGCCAGCAGACCCATAGTCGTCGGGGAGCTGTTTTTT. Translating it yields CASRPIVVGELFF. This chain links TRBV11-2 with TRBJ2-2; D ambiguous. Trimming took 6 bases from V and 7 from J, leaving 12 bases between them. This CDR3 is 13 amino acids long. Germline values: CDR1 SGHAT, CDR2 FQNNGV.

This clonotype was detected many times. The rearrangement links TRBV12-3 or TRBV12-4 to TRBJ2-1; 10 nucleotides line up with TRBD2. Germline trimming cut 3 bases from V and 8 bases from J; bases unmatched to any gene: 7. The CDR3 spans 15 residues. The CDR3 region is CASSLQAGGPHEQFF. In DNA form, the CDR3 reads TGTGCCAGCAGTTTGCAAGCGGGGGGGCCCCATGAGCAGTTCTTC.

This clonotype was counted only a few times. This chain connects TRBV4-1 to TRBJ2-5, with D perhaps TRBD1 (6 bases). The CDR3 has 16 residues. Deletions cut 0 bases from V and 7 bases from J, with 18 bases between. CDR1 and CDR2 (germline): MGHRA, YSYEKL. CDR3 bases: TGCGCCAGCAGCCAAGAAAACAGCCTAGGGGGTGGGACCCAGTACTTC. Translation gives CASSQENSLGGGTQYF.

The genes are TRBV7-9 and TRBJ2-1; 8 nucleotides agree with TRBD1. With 2 bases clipped from V and 7 bases from J, the junction kept 4 bases outside the gene matches. The germline gives CDR1 SEHNR, CDR2 FQNEAQ (reference sequence). The CDR3 loop spans 14 amino acids. CDR3 sequence: CASSLPGGGNEQFF. The CDR3 nucleotides are TGTGCCAGCAGCTTACCAGGGGGCGGGAATGAGCAGTTCTTC.

This clonotype was detected only a few times. The gene calls are TRBV21-1 and TRBJ1-2; the tabulated D call, TRBD1, remains unverified against the DNA. TRBV21-1 is given as a pseudogene. CDR3 length equals 14 residues. The CDR3 nucleotides are TGTGCCAGCAGCAAATGGCCCAGGGCTTATGGCTACACCTTC. This sequence encodes CASSKWPRAYGYTF.

This chain uses TRBV12-3 or TRBV12-4 with TRBJ1-2; 8 bases fit TRBD1. The CDR3 sequence is 12 residues long. The V and J ends lost 6 bases and 8 bases, in that order; junction bases with no gene match: 5. The CDR3 sequence is CASSNAGGGYTF. The CDR3 nucleotides read TGTGCCAGCAGCAACGCAGGGGGCGGCTACACCTTC.

V gene TRBV6-4 combines with J gene TRBJ2-5, with 8 bases identical to TRBD1. V trimming: 8 bases; J trimming: 1 base; junction bases outside the gene matches: 6. The CDR3 consists of 14 residues. The germline CDR1 and CDR2 sequences are MRHNA and SNTAGT. CDR3 nucleotide sequence: TGTGCCAGCGGAAACACAGGGGGCCAAGAGACCCAGTACTTC. Protein sequence: CASGNTGGQETQYF.

This clonotype showed up just a few times. This chain uses TRBV11-2 with TRBJ2-3; D is uncertain. From germline, CDR1 is SGHAT and CDR2 FQNNGV. The CDR3 is made up of 11 amino acids. Trimming stripped 5 bases from V and 7 bases from J, with 7 bases between. In nucleotides, the CDR3 is TGTGCCAGCAGCCAAATGCATACGCAGTATTTT. Protein product: CASSQMHTQYF.

This clonotype was counted between two and nine times. The chain has TRBV7-9 and TRBJ1-2; D gene ambiguous. The CDR3 covers 14 residues. Germline assignment: CDR1 SEHNR and CDR2 FQNEAQ (reference sequence). V lost 5 bases to trimming and J lost 3 bases, with 13 bases between them. The CDR3 sequence is CASSRQERDYGYTF. The CDR3 region has the DNA TGTGCCAGCAGCCGACAAGAGCGTGACTATGGCTACACCTTC.

This clonotype was seen ten or more times. The chain recombines TRBV20-1 with TRBJ2-7; a weak D match, TRBD1 (5 bases). This CDR3 is built from 12 residues. V lost 3 bases, J lost 2 bases, and 8 bases lay in between. CDR1 DFQATT and CDR2 SNEGSKA come from the germline V gene (reference sequence). The CDR3 is CSARTAAYEQYF. The CDR3, as DNA: TGCAGTGCTAGGACAGCTGCCTACGAGCAGTACTTC.

The sample holds many counts of this clonotype. The CDR3 bases are TGCAGTGCTAGTATTATGGCGGTGGGCCCCTACGAGCAGTACTTC. Protein: CSASIMAVGPYEQYF. The rearrangement uses TRBV20-1 and TRBJ2-7; D remains unclear. Germline V gene data show CDR1 as DFQATT and CDR2 as SNEGSKA (reference sequence). V gave up 3 bases and J gave up 2 bases, with 17 bases separating them. The CDR3 spans 15 residues.

This clonotype appeared a few times. The rearrangement links TRBV14 to TRBJ1-2; no definite D call. Germline values: CDR1 SGHDN, CDR2 FVKESK. This CDR3 spans 14 amino acids. V lost 1 base and J 4 bases, leaving 10 bases between the germline ends. CDR3 coding DNA: TGTGCCAGCAGCCAAGTCGGGGTATCCTATGGCTACACCTTC. Amino acids: CASSQVGVSYGYTF. Looking up the rest from reference TRBV14 and TRBJ1-2 gives the full variable domain: EAGVTQFPSHSVIEKGQTVTLRCDPISGHDNLYWYRRVMGKEIKFLLHFVKESKQDESGMPNNRFLAERTGGTYSTLKVQPAELEDSGVYFCASSQVGVSYGYTFGSGTRLTVV.